This entry concerns a single T cell receptor beta chain. Its target is unknown. The sample originates from a study of radiotherapy plus CTLA-4 blockade in lung cancer. Study-level information: The study recorded objective responses in about 20% of patients and disease control in about 31%.

Focal radiation plus CTLA-4 blockade with ipilimumab was given to patients with chemo-refractory metastatic non-small-cell lung cancer. Sequencing used immunoSEQ multiplex PCR; TCRdb keeps in-frame clones, though not all of them. The sample shows 40,000 to 45,000 clones, about 74% of them seen only once. Study-level findings and limits: Blood TCR clones of tumor origin expanded after radiotherapy plus ipilimumab.

Germline CDR1 reads SGHNT; CDR2 reads YENEEA. CDR3 length equals 16 residues. J was trimmed by 1 base and V by 3 bases; bases with no gene match: 8. Sequencing used peripheral blood, obtained from a patient treated with radiotherapy plus ipilimumab. The chain is built from TRBV11-3 and TRBJ1-1; 7 bases are a match to TRBD1. The TCR sequence derives from a human donor with non-small cell lung cancer who had stable disease on radiotherapy plus ipilimumab. Here the CDR3 reads CASSFSRGTENTEAFF. The CDR3, as DNA: TGTGCCAGCAGCTTTTCTAGAGGGACAGAGAACACTGAAGCTTTCTTT.